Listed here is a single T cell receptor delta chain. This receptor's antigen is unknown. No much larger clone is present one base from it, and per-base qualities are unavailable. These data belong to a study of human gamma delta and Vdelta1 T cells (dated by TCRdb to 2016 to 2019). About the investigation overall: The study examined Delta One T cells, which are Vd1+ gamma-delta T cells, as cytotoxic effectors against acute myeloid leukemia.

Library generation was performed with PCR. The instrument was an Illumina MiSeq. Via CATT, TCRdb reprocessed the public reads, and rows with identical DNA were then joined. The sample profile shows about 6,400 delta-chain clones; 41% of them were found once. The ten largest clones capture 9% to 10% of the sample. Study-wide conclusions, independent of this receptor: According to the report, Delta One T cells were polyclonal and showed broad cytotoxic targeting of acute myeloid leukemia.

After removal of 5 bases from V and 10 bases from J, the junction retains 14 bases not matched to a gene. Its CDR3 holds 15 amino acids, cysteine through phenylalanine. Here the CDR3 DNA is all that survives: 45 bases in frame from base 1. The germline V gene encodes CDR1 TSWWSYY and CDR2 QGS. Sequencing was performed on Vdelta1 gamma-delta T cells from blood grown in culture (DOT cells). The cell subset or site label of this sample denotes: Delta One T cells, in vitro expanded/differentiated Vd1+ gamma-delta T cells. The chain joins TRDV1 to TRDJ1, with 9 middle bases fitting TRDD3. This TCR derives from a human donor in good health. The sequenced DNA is TGTGCTCTTGGGTTAGAGGGGGGATACTCTTTGGGACTCATCTTT. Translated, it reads CALGLEGGYSLGLIF.